The 23 T cell receptor beta chains in this list originate from one sample, sequenced in a study of technical replicates of blood from a few donors. Using immunoSEQ multiplex PCR, the repertoire was profiled, and TCRdb retains in-frame clones only, with some absent. The sample contains approximately 79,000 clones, about 91% of which appear only once. Material for sequencing was T cells isolated from PBMCs. These TCRs come from a human donor in good health.

The CDR3 spells CAIRDSSYNEQFF. The CDR3 nucleotides are TGTGCCATCAGGGACAGCTCCTACAATGAGCAGTTCTTC. The genes are TRBV10-3 and TRBJ2-1; D is perhaps TRBD1 (6 bases). V lost 6 bases and J 0 bases, leaving 6 bases between the germline ends. The CDR3 sequence is 13 residues long. The germline CDR1 and CDR2 sequences are ENHRY and SYGVKD.

This clone was detected only once. The chain has TRBV19 and TRBJ1-5; 7 nucleotides agree with TRBD1. This CDR3 contains 12 residues. After removal of 8 bases from V and 4 bases from J, the junction contained 2 bases not matched to a gene. Germline V gives CDR1 LNHDA, CDR2 SQIVND (reference sequence). CDR3 sequence reads: CASVQGNQPQHF. The CDR3 DNA reads as TGTGCCAGTGTACAGGGGAATCAGCCCCAGCATTTT. The entire variable domain, with the rest obtained from reference TRBV19 and TRBJ1-5, is as follows: DGGITQSPKYLFRKEGQNVTLSCEQNLNHDAMYWYRQDPGQGLRLIYYSQIVNDFQKGDIAEGYSVSREKKESFPLTVTSAQKNPTAFYLCASVQGNQPQHFGDGTRLSIL.

The chain couples TRBV9 to TRBJ1-1, with D possibly matching TRBD1 (5 bases). The CDR3 sequence is 12 residues long. Germline V gene sequence: CDR1 SGDLS, CDR2 YYNGEE. V was cut by 3 bases and J by 11 bases, with 14 bases left in between. CDR3 protein: CASSGDAGTAFF. CDR3 coding DNA: TGTGCCAGCAGCGGTGATGCGGGGACCGCTTTCTTT.

The rearrangement uses TRBV28 and TRBJ2-7; 8 bases fit TRBD2. CDR1 is MDHEN and CDR2 is SYDVKM in the germline V gene. This CDR3 region has 16 residues. J lost 0 bases, V lost 3 bases, and 7 bases had no gene match. CDR3 sequence (DNA): TGTGCCAGCAGTTTTGATCTAGCGGGCCTCTCCTACGAGCAGTACTTC. Protein: CASSFDLAGLSYEQYF. Drawing the rest from reference TRBV28 and TRBJ2-7, the complete variable domain is DVKVTQSSRYLVKRTGEKVFLECVQDMDHENMFWYRQDPGLGLRLIYFSYDVKMKEKGDIPEGYSVSREKKERFSLILESASTNQTSMYLCASSFDLAGLSYEQYFGPGTRLTVT.

This chain uses TRBV5-1 with TRBJ2-7; TRBD1 matches 11 bases. Germline V gives CDR1 SGHRS, CDR2 YFSETQ. V lost 4 bases, J lost 3 bases, and 9 bases stayed unmatched. The CDR3 covers 16 residues. The CDR3 sequence is CASSASGTGGIYEQYF. The CDR3 DNA reads TGCGCCAGCAGCGCCTCCGGGACAGGGGGAATCTACGAGCAGTACTTC.

The V call is TRBV6-1, the J call TRBJ1-1, with D maybe TRBD1 (5 bases). The CDR3 runs 12 residues. V gave up 4 bases and J gave up 4 bases, with 7 bases separating them. Germline V CDR1 and CDR2: MNHNS, SASEGT. As DNA, the CDR3 is TGTGCCAGCAGTGTGGGGGGCACTGAAGCTTTCTTT. Residues: CASSVGGTEAFF.

This chain joins TRBV10-3 and TRBJ2-3; D gene ambiguous. Germline loops: CDR1 ENHRY, CDR2 SYGVKD. This CDR3 region has 12 residues. V lost 3 bases and J lost 4, with 5 bases in between. CDR3 nucleotides: TGTGCCATCAGTGACTCCCCAGATACGCAGTATTTT. Amino acid sequence: CAISDSPDTQYF.

This clone is a singleton in its sample. The V gene is TRBV6-5, the J gene TRBJ1-5, with D perhaps TRBD1 (5 bases). The V and J ends lost 6 bases and 2 bases respectively, with 14 bases between them. The V gene's germline CDR1 is MNHEY and CDR2 SVGAGI. The CDR3 runs 15 residues. The CDR3 is CASSLSGGGNQPQHF. Written as DNA, the CDR3 is TGTGCCAGCAGCCTATCGGGAGGGGGCAATCAGCCCCAGCATTTT.

The V gene is TRBV27, the J gene TRBJ2-7; a weak D match, TRBD1 (5 bases). Trimming left V 5 bases short and J 4 bases short, with 15 bases between. The CDR3 loop spans 14 amino acids. Germline V gene lookup returns CDR1 MNHEY and CDR2 SMNVEV (reference sequence). The CDR3 region has the DNA TGTGCCAGCAGTGCTGGCAGGGTGGGTTACGAGCAGTACTTC. It encodes CASSAGRVGYEQYF.

The CDR3 DNA sequence: TGTGCCATCAGTTTAGGACAGACTGAAGCTTTCTTT. Translated: CAISLGQTEAFF. The J gene is TRBJ1-1, the V gene TRBV10-3, with D perhaps matching TRBD1 (6 bases). The CDR3 extends over 12 amino acids. CDR1 ENHRY and CDR2 SYGVKD come from the germline V gene. V was clipped by 5 bases and J by 5 bases, with 9 bases between them.

This chain links TRBV28 with TRBJ1-2, with 10 bases fitting TRBD1. Germline trimming cut 8 bases from V and 8 bases from J; bases unmatched to any gene: 14. CDR1 and CDR2 from the germline V gene are MDHEN and SYDVKM. This CDR3 has 15 residues. The CDR3 coding sequence is TGTGCCAGCGCAAATCCCGGGACAGGGGATCTCGGCTACACCTTC. This codes for CASANPGTGDLGYTF.

This clone occurred once. The V gene is TRBV27, the J gene TRBJ1-1; no clear D gene. V was trimmed by 3 bases and J by 0 bases, leaving 5 bases between them. The length of the CDR3 is 13 residues. In germline, CDR1 is MNHEY, CDR2 SMNVEV (reference sequence). CDR3 region: CASSFSVNTEAFF. The DNA for the CDR3 is TGTGCCAGCAGTTTCTCAGTGAACACTGAAGCTTTCTTT.

The CDR3, as DNA: TGTGCCAGCCGGGACAGGGGGCCAGATACGCAGTATTTT. It encodes CASRDRGPDTQYF. The rearrangement joins TRBV2 to TRBJ2-3; 12 positions agree with TRBD1. Germline V CDR1 and CDR2: SNHLY, FYNNEI. V was clipped by 8 bases and J by 4 bases; unmatched bases: 1. The CDR3 has 13 residues.

The rearrangement joins TRBV15 to TRBJ2-3, with 11 bases identical to TRBD2. The CDR3 consists of 22 residues. CDR1 and CDR2 from the germline V gene are LNHNV and YYDKDF (reference sequence). Trimming at V came to 1 base and at J to 0 bases, leaving 18 bases not matched to a gene. CDR3 coding DNA: TGTGCCACCAGCAGAGCTATAAAGTTAGCGGGAGGGACCTTTCCGAGCACAGATACGCAGTATTTT. It encodes CATSRAIKLAGGTFPSTDTQYF.

The chain is built from TRBV6-5 and TRBJ1-1; D perhaps matches TRBD1 (5 bases). The V and J ends lost 2 bases and 5 bases respectively, with 12 bases between them. This CDR3 comprises 14 residues. Germline CDR1 MNHEY, CDR2 SVGAGI. The CDR3 region is CASSYMGPRTEAFF. The CDR3 coding sequence is TGTGCCAGCAGTTACATGGGGCCAAGAACTGAAGCTTTCTTT.

Written as DNA, the CDR3 is TGTGCCAGCAGCTCAAACTATGGCTACACCTTC. This sequence encodes CASSSNYGYTF. The chain is built from TRBV7-2 and TRBJ1-2; no firm D call. Germline V lookup: CDR1 SGHTA, CDR2 FQGNSA. The length of the CDR3 is 11 residues. V lost 4 bases and J lost 2, with 2 bases in between.

The chain combines TRBV9 with TRBJ2-7, with TRBD1 matching 7 bases. With V trimmed by 4 bases and J by 3 bases, 4 bases remained unmatched. This CDR3 comprises 13 residues. The germline CDR1 and CDR2 sequences are SGDLS and YYNGEE. CDR3 nucleotides: TGTGCCAGCAGCCCGGGACAGCTCTACGAGCAGTACTTC. It encodes CASSPGQLYEQYF.

The chain uses TRBV15 and TRBJ2-3; 8 nucleotides line up with TRBD2. J lost 1 base, V lost 1 base, and 4 bases had no gene match. Germline lookup yields CDR1 LNHNV and CDR2 YYDKDF (reference sequence). This CDR3 spans 16 amino acids. The CDR3 loop reads CATSRVSGSGTDTQYF. CDR3 nucleotide sequence: TGTGCCACCAGCAGAGTCAGCGGGAGTGGCACAGATACGCAGTATTTT.

The chain carries TRBV30 and TRBJ2-1, with 12 bases lining up with TRBD2. Germline V gene data show CDR1 as GTSNPN and CDR2 as SVGIG (reference sequence). The CDR3 runs 13 residues. The V segment lost 1 base and the J segment 9 bases; nucleotides outside the gene matches: 1. CDR3 protein: CAWSGLAGVEQFF. The CDR3 nucleotides are TGTGCCTGGAGTGGACTAGCGGGAGTTGAGCAGTTCTTC.

This clone was found a few times. The chain joins TRBV7-9 to TRBJ1-1, with D perhaps TRBD1 (6 bases). Germline CDR1 SEHNR, CDR2 FQNEAQ (reference sequence). Trimming removed 1 base at V and 5 bases at J, with 8 bases between. The CDR3 loop spans 13 amino acids. CDR3 coding DNA: TGTGCCAGCAGCTTAGGGACAGCTACTGAAGCTTTCTTT. This sequence encodes CASSLGTATEAFF. Supplemented by reference TRBV7-9 and TRBJ1-1, the full variable domain reads DTGVSQNPRHKITKRGQNVTFRCDPISEHNRLYWYRQTLGQGPEFLTYFQNEAQLEKSRLLSDRFSAERPKGSFSTLEIQRTEQGDSAMYLCASSLGTATEAFFGQGTRLTVV.

V and J are TRBV5-6 and TRBJ2-3, with 14 bases lining up with TRBD2. V lost 4 bases and J lost 4; bases outside the gene matches: 11. The germline V gene encodes CDR1 SGHDT and CDR2 YYEEEE. This CDR3 has 18 residues. In nucleotides, the CDR3 is TGTGCCAGCAGCCTAGAGGGACTAGCGGGAGTATTCCCAGATACGCAGTATTTT. It is translated as CASSLEGLAGVFPDTQYF. The full variable domain, in which reference TRBV5-6 and TRBJ2-3 provide the parts outside the CDR3, is DAGVTQSPTHLIKTRGQQVTLRCSPKSGHDTVSWYQQALGQGPQFIFQYYEEEERQRGNFPDRFSGHQFPNYSSELNVNALLLGDSALYLCASSLEGLAGVFPDTQYFGPGTRLTVL.

This clone is a singleton in its sample. The rearrangement uses TRBV6-5 and TRBJ2-1; 11 bases are a match to TRBD2. The germline CDR1 and CDR2 sequences are MNHEY and SVGAGI. The CDR3 consists of 11 residues. The trim removed 8 bases at V and 16 bases at J, leaving 7 bases unmatched. The chain's CDR3 is CASQLAGEEFF. CDR3 bases: TGTGCCAGCCAACTAGCGGGAGAGGAATTCTTC.

This chain connects TRBV9 to TRBJ2-3; 13 nucleotides line up with TRBD2. This CDR3 region has 18 residues. With 0 bases clipped from V and 1 base from J, the junction kept 5 bases outside the gene matches. Germline V gene data show CDR1 as SGDLS and CDR2 as YYNGEE. CDR3 sequence: CASSVGILAGGGTDTQYF. DNA for the CDR3: TGTGCCAGCAGCGTAGGAATACTAGCGGGAGGGGGCACAGATACGCAGTATTTT.